The clone carrying this T cell receptor (beta chain) was found many times. No antigen is known for it. The germline gives CDR1 SNHLY, CDR2 FYNNEI. The ends were cut back, 4 bases at V and 7 bases at J, with 8 bases in the middle. The CDR3 runs to 12 residues. Per-sample PBMC isolation yielded at least 6 million cells. The sample comes from a study of blood T cells in healthy people across ages. General study findings and limits: Estimates based on one million T cells were treated as lower bounds.

PCR was performed a second time for roughly 7 to 11 cycles using a sample-barcoded 5' primer and a J-beta primer mix. TCRdb recomputed calls from the 5' RACE reads with MiXCR, one row per CDR3 protein. The data hold just under 900,000 distinct CDR3 sequences, with 25% to 30% observed a single time. The chain couples TRBV2 to TRBJ2-1, with D hard to call. The clonotype was recovered from a woman of 80 years or more in good health. Sequenced: blood. CDR3 DNA sequence: TGTGCCAGCAGTGGGATTGGGAATGAGCAGTTCTTC. Translating gives CASSGIGNEQFF.